This T cell receptor beta chain was sequenced during a study of blood T cell repertoires in COVID-19. Study summary: PBMCs, B-cell-depleted T cells, or T cells provided the cDNA or gDNA that made up the material.

Only in-frame clones appear in the TCRdb table, and some are missing; sequencing was by immunoSEQ multiplex PCR. This sample has about 260,000 clones, with around 87% found just once. The CDR3 sequence is 15 residues long. The V gene's germline CDR1 is SNHLY and CDR2 FYNNEI. The trim removed 7 bases at V and 0 bases at J, leaving 5 bases unmatched. This clone appeared a single time. Adults between about 18 and 95 years of age took part from approximately 24 US areas. The recovered donors of Cohort 3 showed two negative PCRs, clearance, or symptom resolution. The V and J genes are TRBV2 and TRBJ2-2; 7 bases line up with TRBD2. This receptor was taken from a woman between 18 and 29 years old who had recovered from COVID-19. The specimen sequenced was PBMCs or T cells enriched from blood (not recorded which). CDR3 sequence reads: CASKGGTTNTGELFF. In DNA form, the CDR3 reads TGTGCCAGCAAGGGCGGGACTACGAACACCGGGGAGCTGTTTTTT.